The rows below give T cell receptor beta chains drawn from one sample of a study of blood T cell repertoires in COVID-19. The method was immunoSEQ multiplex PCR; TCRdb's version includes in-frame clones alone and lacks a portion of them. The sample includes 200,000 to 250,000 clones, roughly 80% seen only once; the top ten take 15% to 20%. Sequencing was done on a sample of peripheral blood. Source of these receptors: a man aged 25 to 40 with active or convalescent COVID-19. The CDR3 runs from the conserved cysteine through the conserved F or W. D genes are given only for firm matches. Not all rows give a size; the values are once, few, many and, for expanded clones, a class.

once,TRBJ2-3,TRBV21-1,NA,CASSHPTDTDTQYF,TGTGCCAGCAGCCATCCGACAGACACAGATACGCAGTATTTT
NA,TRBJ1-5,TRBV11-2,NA,CASSPDSRAQHF,TGTGCCAGCAGCCCAGACAGTAGGGCCCAGCATTTT
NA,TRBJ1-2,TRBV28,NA,CASTLAGSYTYGYTF,TGTGCCAGCACCCTAGCGGGATCCTACACCTATGGCTACACCTTC
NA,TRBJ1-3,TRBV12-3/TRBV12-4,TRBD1,CASTADRAHTIYF,TGTGCCAGCACCGCGGACAGGGCGCACACCATATATTTT
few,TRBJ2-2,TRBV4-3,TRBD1,CASSPLRTGGTGELFF,TGCGCCAGCAGCCCCCTAAGGACAGGAGGTACCGGGGAGCTGTTTTTT
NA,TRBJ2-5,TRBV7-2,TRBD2,CASSATPSGRGETQYF,TGTGCCAGCAGCGCCACCCCTAGCGGGAGGGGGGAGACCCAGTACTTC
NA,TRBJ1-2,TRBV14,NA,CASSQEWARNNYGYTF,TGTGCCAGCAGCCAAGAATGGGCCAGGAACAACTATGGCTACACCTTC
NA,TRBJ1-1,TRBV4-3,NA,CASSQVGGMGAEAFF,TGCGCCAGCAGCCAAGTGGGCGGGATGGGCGCTGAAGCTTTCTTT
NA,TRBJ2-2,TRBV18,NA,CASSPTAHQAGELFF,TGTGCCAGCTCACCTACGGCCCACCAGGCCGGGGAGCTGTTTTTT
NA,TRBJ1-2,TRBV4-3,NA,CASSQDSGHYGYTF,TGCGCCAGCAGCCAAGACTCGGGTCACTATGGCTACACCTTC
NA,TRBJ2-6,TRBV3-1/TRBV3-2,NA,CASSQGTGTSLSGANVLTF,TGTGCCAGCAGCCAAGGGACCGGGACTTCACTCTCTGGGGCCAACGTCCTGACTTTC
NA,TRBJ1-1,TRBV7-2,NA,CASSTQGNTEAFF,TGTGCCAGCAGCACACAGGGGAACACTGAAGCTTTCTTT
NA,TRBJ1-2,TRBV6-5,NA,CASSYLSAGGGYTF,TGTGCCAGCAGTTATCTCAGTGCGGGGGGTGGCTACACCTTC
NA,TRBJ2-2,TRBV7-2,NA,CASTQRAGNTGELFF,TGTGCCAGCACCCAGAGGGCCGGGAACACCGGGGAGCTGTTTTTT
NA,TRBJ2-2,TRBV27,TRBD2,CASSLGLAATRGGELFF,TGTGCCAGCAGTTTAGGACTAGCGGCGACTCGGGGCGGGGAGCTGTTTTTT
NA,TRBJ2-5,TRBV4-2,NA,CASSQEPQRSQYF,TGTGCCAGCAGCCAAGAGCCCCAGAGGTCCCAGTACTTC
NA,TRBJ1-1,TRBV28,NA,CASSTPRTDGTEAFF,TGTGCCAGCAGCACCCCGCGCACAGATGGAACTGAAGCTTTCTTT